Described below is a single TCR beta chain sequence and its context. This clonotype was observed a handful of times. Its antigen remains undetermined. The input lacks base qualities; no much larger clone sits a single base away. This specimen belongs to a study of response to subunit inactivated influenza vaccine (dated by TCRdb to 2016 to 2019). Describing the broader study: The study used deep quantitative T cell receptor repertoire profiling to track responses to a trivalent subunit inactivated influenza vaccine. The investigation overall reported the following: The authors suggested that each seasonal influenza vaccination may recruit only a limited number of new T cells.

The receptor library was made with RT-PCR. Sequencing used an Illumina HiSeq 2500. TCRdb redid the processing of the public reads, applying fastp at Q25 and MiXCR, and retained in-frame beta chains. CDR3 protein duplicates are merged, each entry listing the most common genes and DNA. The sample has hundreds of thousands of distinct CDR3 sequences on record, less than 8% of them singletons. The ten largest account for 13% of the sample. The germline V gene (reference sequence) supplies CDR1 DFQATT and CDR2 SNEGSKA. The CDR3 measures 16 amino acids from cysteine to phenylalanine. Only the CDR3 DNA stays, 48 bases, in frame from base 1. V is clipped by 0 bases and J by 8 bases, and the sequence between their germline boundaries is 22 bases long.

Specimen: PBMCs from blood, collected roughly 24 months after vaccination. This receptor chain uses TRBV20-1 and TRBJ1-2; 5 matching bases give a weak D call of TRBD1. The sequence came from a man aged 50 to 69 who received an inactivated influenza vaccine. Donor details come from another sample of the same person, matched by shared clones. The DNA is as follows: TGCAGTGCTAGAGAGACCCGGGTGGGACGGTATAAGGGCTACACCTTC. This is translated as CSARETRVGRYKGYTF.